This TCR beta chain was identified during a study of cytomegalovirus exposure and HLA in healthy donors. Germline V gene data show CDR1 as SQVTM and CDR2 as ANQGSEA. The CDR3 is 11 residues long. The V gene end was trimmed by 6 bases and the J gene end by 6 bases; junction bases not matched to a gene: 1. In the PCR, 60 Vbeta and 13 Jbeta primers were used. TCRdb's table, derived via immunoSEQ multiplex PCR, lists solely in-frame clones and lacks some. The data hold 100,000 or so clones, with 70% to 85% observed a single time. The sequence was obtained from a man in his thirties or forties in good health and CMV-seropositive. V is TRBV29-1 and J is TRBJ1-2; 10 bases are shared with TRBD1. The source material was PBMCs. The CDR3 reads CSVGTGDGYTF. The DNA of the CDR3 is TGCAGCGTAGGGACAGGGGATGGCTACACCTTC.